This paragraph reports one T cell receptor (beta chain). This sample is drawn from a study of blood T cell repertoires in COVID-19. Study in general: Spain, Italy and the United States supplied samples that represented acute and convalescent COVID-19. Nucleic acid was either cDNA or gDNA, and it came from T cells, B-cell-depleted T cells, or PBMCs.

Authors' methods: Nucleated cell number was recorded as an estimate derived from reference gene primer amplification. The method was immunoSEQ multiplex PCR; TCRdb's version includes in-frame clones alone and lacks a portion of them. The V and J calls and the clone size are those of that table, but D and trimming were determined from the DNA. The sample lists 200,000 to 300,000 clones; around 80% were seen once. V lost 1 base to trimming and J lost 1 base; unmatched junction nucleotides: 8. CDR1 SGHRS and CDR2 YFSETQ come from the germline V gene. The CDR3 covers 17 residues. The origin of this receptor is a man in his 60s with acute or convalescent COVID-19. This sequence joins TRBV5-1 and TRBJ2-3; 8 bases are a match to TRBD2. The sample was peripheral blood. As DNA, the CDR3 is TGCGCCAGCAGCTTGTTCCGGGGGGGTCCGGGCACAGATACGCAGTATTTT. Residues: CASSLFRGGPGTDTQYF. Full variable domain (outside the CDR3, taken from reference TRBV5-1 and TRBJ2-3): KAGVTQTPRYLIKTRGQQVTLSCSPISGHRSVSWYQQTPGQGLQFLFEYFSETQRNKGNFPGRFSGRQFSNSRSEMNVSTLELGDSALYLCASSLFRGGPGTDTQYFGPGTRLTVL.